These 14 T cell receptor beta chains share one sample of origin, sequenced in a study of shared clonotypes between healthy human individuals. Assay used: immunoSEQ multiplex PCR; TCRdb lists only in-frame clones, some missing. The sample has 950,000 to 1,200,000 clones, about 80% seen once. The sample was memory CD4+ T cells from PBMCs. Subset defined: CD45RA-negative fraction. Receptor source: a man between 18 and 35 years old in good health. Some clones in this sample may be carry-over from other donors' samples.

V and J are TRBV28 and TRBJ1-1; no reliable D call. Per the germline V gene, CDR1 is MDHEN and CDR2 is SYDVKM. This CDR3 has 15 amino acids. The ends were cut back, 7 bases at V and 4 bases at J, with 19 bases in the middle. The CDR3 nucleotides read TGTGCCAGCAATATCCCGGGCCAGTTGAGCACTGAAGCTTTCTTT. Its protein product is CASNIPGQLSTEAFF.

This clone has a handful of counts. The genes are TRBV7-9 and TRBJ2-7; 7 bases align to TRBD1. The length of the CDR3 is 14 residues. Germline CDR1 SEHNR, CDR2 FQNEAQ (reference sequence). J was trimmed by 3 bases and V by 5 bases; bases with no gene match: 7. CDR3: CASSRGTAHYEQYF. The CDR3 coding sequence is TGTGCCAGCAGCCGAGGGACAGCCCACTACGAGCAGTACTTC. Full variable domain (outside the CDR3, taken from reference TRBV7-9 and TRBJ2-7): DTGVSQNPRHKITKRGQNVTFRCDPISEHNRLYWYRQTLGQGPEFLTYFQNEAQLEKSRLLSDRFSAERPKGSFSTLEIQRTEQGDSAMYLCASSRGTAHYEQYFGPGTRLTVT.

The CDR3 spells CASCTGTGRFEQYF. The CDR3 nucleotides read TGTGCCAGCTGTACCGGGACAGGGAGGTTCGAGCAGTACTTC. The rearrangement links TRBV28 to TRBJ2-7, with 9 bases identical to TRBD1. V dropped 8 bases and J dropped 6; count of bases not matched to a gene: 11. The germline V gene has CDR1 MDHEN and CDR2 SYDVKM. This CDR3 spans 14 amino acids.

This chain links TRBV28 with TRBJ2-5; tentatively, D is TRBD1 or TRBD2 (6 bases each). CDR3 size: 16 residues. Germline V gene sequence: CDR1 MDHEN, CDR2 SYDVKM. V was shortened by 8 bases and J by 5 bases, with 24 bases between the two germline ends. Here the CDR3 reads CASRGGWRGVGETQYF. DNA for the CDR3: TGTGCCAGCCGAGGGGGATGGCGGGGAGTCGGGGAGACCCAGTACTTC.

The rearrangement joins TRBV20-1 to TRBJ2-5; D is possibly TRBD2 (5 bases). With 6 bases removed from V and 9 bases from J, the gap between germline ends came to 11 bases. The CDR3 has 10 amino acids. Germline loops: CDR1 DFQATT, CDR2 SNEGSKA (reference sequence). CDR3 loop: CSATSYSQYF. For the CDR3, the DNA is TGCAGTGCCACTAGTTATTCCCAGTACTTC.

The chain carries TRBV13 and TRBJ1-6; 8 positions agree with TRBD1. The CDR3 spans 14 residues. The V gene end was trimmed by 5 bases and the J gene end by 7 bases; junction bases not matched to a gene: 4. The V gene's germline CDR1 is PRHDT and CDR2 FYEKMQ (reference sequence). The CDR3 loop is CASSPDRGNSPLHF. Here the CDR3 DNA reads TGTGCCAGCAGCCCCGACAGGGGCAATTCACCCCTCCACTTT. Using reference TRBV13 and TRBJ1-6 for the parts outside the CDR3, the full variable domain is AAGVIQSPRHLIKEKRETATLKCYPIPRHDTVYWYQQGPGQDPQFLISFYEKMQSDKGSIPDRFSAQQFSDYHSELNMSSLELGDSALYFCASSPDRGNSPLHFGNGTRLTVT.

The chain recombines TRBV9 with TRBJ2-3; D unclear. Germline V lookup: CDR1 SGDLS, CDR2 YYNGEE. Trimming cost V 1 base and J 3 bases, with 9 bases left between them. The CDR3 contains 14 residues. This CDR3 is CASSVRARTDTQYF. The CDR3 nucleotides read TGTGCCAGCAGCGTAAGGGCTCGAACAGATACGCAGTATTTT.

The CDR3 sequence: CATSRPGLAEQETQYF. In DNA form, the CDR3 reads TGTGCCACCAGCAGGCCGGGACTAGCGGAACAAGAGACCCAGTACTTC. The V call is TRBV15, the J call TRBJ2-5, with TRBD2 matching over 11 bases. The V segment lost 3 bases and the J segment 2 bases; nucleotides outside the gene matches: 5. Germline assignment: CDR1 LNHNV and CDR2 YYDKDF (reference sequence). The CDR3 length is 16 residues.

The rearrangement links TRBV28 to TRBJ2-7; D not certain. Trimming cost V 5 bases and J 4 bases, with 9 bases left between them. The CDR3 runs to 12 residues. CDR1 is MDHEN, CDR2 SYDVKM, per germline. Here the CDR3 DNA reads TGTGCCAGCAGTGATTACCGTTACGAGCAGTACTTC. This sequence encodes CASSDYRYEQYF. Using reference TRBV28 and TRBJ2-7 for the parts outside the CDR3, the full variable domain is DVKVTQSSRYLVKRTGEKVFLECVQDMDHENMFWYRQDPGLGLRLIYFSYDVKMKEKGDIPEGYSVSREKKERFSLILESASTNQTSMYLCASSDYRYEQYFGPGTRLTVT.

The chain employs TRBV6-5 and TRBJ2-2; 7 nucleotides align to TRBD2. Germline-derived CDR1 and CDR2 are MNHEY and SVGAGI. V lost 6 bases, J lost 7 bases, and 2 bases stayed unmatched. This CDR3 is built from 12 residues. The CDR3 nucleotides read TGTGCCAGCAGGGGAGGGCACGGGGAGCTGTTTTTT. Amino acids: CASRGGHGELFF.

This clone turned up a few times. V and J are TRBV4-2 and TRBJ2-5; the D call may be TRBD1 or TRBD2 (6 bases each). The CDR3 runs to 14 residues. In germline, CDR1 is LGHNA, CDR2 YNFKEQ. Trimming removed 1 base from V and 5 bases from J, with 11 bases in between. The CDR3 loop reads CASSQAGASETQYF. The CDR3 coding sequence is TGTGCCAGCAGCCAAGCGGGGGCGTCGGAGACCCAGTACTTC.

The chain is built from TRBV11-2 and TRBJ2-1; weak D call: TRBD2 (5 bases). CDR3 size: 17 residues. Germline V gene data show CDR1 as SGHAT and CDR2 as FQNNGV. V lost 2 bases and J 0 bases, leaving 14 bases between the germline ends. The CDR3 is CASSLLGAASSYNEQFF. CDR3 DNA: TGTGCCAGCAGCTTATTAGGAGCGGCCAGCTCCTACAATGAGCAGTTCTTC. Supplemented by reference TRBV11-2 and TRBJ2-1, the full variable domain reads EAGVAQSPRYKIIEKRQSVAFWCNPISGHATLYWYQQILGQGPKLLIQFQNNGVVDDSQLPKDRFSAERLKGVDSTLKIQPAKLEDSAVYLCASSLLGAASSYNEQFFGPGTRLTVL.

Notes on this clone: Within the sample, other DNA sequences also encode this same CDR3. This chain joins TRBV18 and TRBJ2-1; 11 positions match TRBD2. CDR1 is KGHSH and CDR2 is LQKENI in the germline V gene. V lost 3 bases to trimming and J lost 4 bases; unmatched junction nucleotides: 2. The CDR3 contains 15 residues. The CDR3 loop reads CASSPGTSGYNEQFF. DNA of the CDR3: TGTGCCAGCTCACCCGGGACTAGCGGTTACAATGAGCAGTTCTTC.

The chain recombines TRBV2 with TRBJ1-4; TRBD1 agrees at 9 bases. The CDR3 runs to 14 residues. Germline V CDR1 and CDR2: SNHLY, FYNNEI. V lost 6 bases, J lost 11 bases, and 10 bases stayed unmatched. This chain's CDR3 is CASSAGTGSGKLFF. In DNA form, the CDR3 reads TGTGCCAGCAGCGCCGGGACAGGGAGTGGGAAACTGTTTTTT.